This T cell receptor beta chain was sequenced in a study of OX40 agonist ivuxolimab in advanced cancers. In the study overall: Allowance was made for prior anti-PD-1, anti-PD-L1 or anti-CTLA-4 therapy, and 40% to 45% had some.

The CDR3 consists of 19 residues. With 4 bases clipped from V and 1 base from J, the junction kept 13 bases outside the gene matches. Looked up from germline, CDR1 is WSHSY and CDR2 is SAAADI. The protocol was immunoSEQ multiplex PCR, while the TCRdb copy is restricted to in-frame clones and leaves out a portion. The sample includes 70,000 to 90,000 clones, over 75% seen only once; the top ten take around 7.5%. The sequence was collected from an adult with an advanced solid tumor such as melanoma, head and neck, liver or kidney cancer. Sequences were derived from CD4+ or CD8+ T cells sorted from blood, sampled in a trial of the OX40 agonist ivuxolimab. The chain employs TRBV10-2 and TRBJ2-1, with TRBD2 matching 10 bases. Here the CDR3 DNA reads TGCGCCAGCAGTGGGGTCACTAGCGGGGTGGTCGGGTCCTACAATGAGCAGTTCTTC. As protein: CASSGVTSGVVGSYNEQFF.